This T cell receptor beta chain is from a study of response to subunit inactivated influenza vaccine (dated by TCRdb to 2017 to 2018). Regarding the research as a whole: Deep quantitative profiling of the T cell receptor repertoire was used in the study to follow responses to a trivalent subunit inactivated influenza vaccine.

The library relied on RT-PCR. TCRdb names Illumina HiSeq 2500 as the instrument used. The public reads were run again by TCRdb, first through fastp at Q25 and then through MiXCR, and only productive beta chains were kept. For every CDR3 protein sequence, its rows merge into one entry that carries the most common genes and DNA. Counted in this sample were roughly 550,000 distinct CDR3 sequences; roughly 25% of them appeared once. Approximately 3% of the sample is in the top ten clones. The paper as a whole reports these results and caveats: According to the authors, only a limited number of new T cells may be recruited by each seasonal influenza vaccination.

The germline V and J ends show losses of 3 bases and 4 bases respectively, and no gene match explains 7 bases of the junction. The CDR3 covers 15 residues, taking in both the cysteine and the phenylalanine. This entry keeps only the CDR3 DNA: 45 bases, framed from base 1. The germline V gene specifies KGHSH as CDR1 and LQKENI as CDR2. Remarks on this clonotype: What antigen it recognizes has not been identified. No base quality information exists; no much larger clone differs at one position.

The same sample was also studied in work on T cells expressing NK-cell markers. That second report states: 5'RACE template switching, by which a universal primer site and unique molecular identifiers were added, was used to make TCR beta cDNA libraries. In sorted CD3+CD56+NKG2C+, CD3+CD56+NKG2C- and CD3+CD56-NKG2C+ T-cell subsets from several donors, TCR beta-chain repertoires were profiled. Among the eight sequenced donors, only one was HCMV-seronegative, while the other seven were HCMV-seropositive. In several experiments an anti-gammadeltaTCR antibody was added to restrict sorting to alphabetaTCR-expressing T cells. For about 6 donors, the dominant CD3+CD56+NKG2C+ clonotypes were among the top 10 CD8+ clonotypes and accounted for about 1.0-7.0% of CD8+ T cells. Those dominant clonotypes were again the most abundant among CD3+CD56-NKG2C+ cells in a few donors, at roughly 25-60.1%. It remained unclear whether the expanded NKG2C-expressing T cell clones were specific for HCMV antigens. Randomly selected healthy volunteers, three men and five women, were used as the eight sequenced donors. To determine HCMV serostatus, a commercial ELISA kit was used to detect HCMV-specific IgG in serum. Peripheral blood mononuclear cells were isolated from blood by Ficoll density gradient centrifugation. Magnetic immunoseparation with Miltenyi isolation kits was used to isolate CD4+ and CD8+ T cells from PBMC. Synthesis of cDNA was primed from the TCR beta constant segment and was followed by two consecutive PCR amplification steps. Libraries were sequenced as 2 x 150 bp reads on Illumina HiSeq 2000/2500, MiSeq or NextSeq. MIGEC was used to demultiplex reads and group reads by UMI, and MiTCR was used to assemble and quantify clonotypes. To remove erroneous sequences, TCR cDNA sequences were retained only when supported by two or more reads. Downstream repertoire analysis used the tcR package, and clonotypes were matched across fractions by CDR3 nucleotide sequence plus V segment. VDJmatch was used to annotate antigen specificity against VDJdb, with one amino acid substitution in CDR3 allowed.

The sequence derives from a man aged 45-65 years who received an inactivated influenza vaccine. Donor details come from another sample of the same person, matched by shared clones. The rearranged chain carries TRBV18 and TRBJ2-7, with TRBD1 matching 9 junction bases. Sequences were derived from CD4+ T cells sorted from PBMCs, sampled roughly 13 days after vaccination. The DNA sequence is TGTGCCAGCTCACCTCTGACAGGGGGAAATTACGAGCAGTACTTC. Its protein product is CASSPLTGGNYEQYF. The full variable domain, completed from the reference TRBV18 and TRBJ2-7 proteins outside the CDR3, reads NAGVMQNPRHLVRRRGQEARLRCSPMKGHSHVYWYRQLPEEGLKFMVYLQKENIIDESGMPKERFSAEFPKEGPSILRIQQVVRGDSAAYFCASSPLTGGNYEQYFGPGTRLTVT.